Listed below are T cell receptor beta chains from one sample, sequenced in a study of response to subunit inactivated influenza vaccine. A single record per CDR3 protein comes from TCRdb applying MiXCR to the RT-PCR reads. The sample holds around 750,000 distinct CDR3 sequences, about 20% seen once. Sequences were derived from PBMCs from blood, sampled around 5 days after vaccination. These receptors all come from a middle-aged man who received an inactivated influenza vaccine. Each CDR3 is given with its conserved first and last residue. Each record gives: J gene, clone size, V gene, D gene, CDR3 length, CDR3 DNA, CDR3 protein. A D gene is named only where the DNA matches it firmly. Clone sizes are given selectively: once, few, many, or a class where the clone is expanded.

TRBJ2-7,.,TRBV12-3/TRBV12-4,.,13,TGTGCCAGCAGCCCGGGCCTCCTCCACGAGCAGTACTTC,CASSPGLLHEQYF
TRBJ2-5,.,TRBV4-2,.,15,TGTGCCAGCAGCCAAGTTTCGACAGAGGGAGAGACCCAGTACTTC,CASSQVSTEGETQYF
TRBJ2-3,.,TRBV28,TRBD1,16,TGTGCCAGCAGTACCAGACAGGGGGGAAAATCAGATACGCAGTATTTT,CASSTRQGGKSDTQYF
TRBJ2-1,.,TRBV11-2,.,17,TGTGCCAGCAGCTATACGGTTACGGTTTCCCTCTACATTGAGCAGTTCTTC,CASSYTVTVSLYIEQFF
TRBJ2-7,.,TRBV28,TRBD2,13,TGTGCCAGTCAAGCGGGGCCGACCTACGAGCAGTACTTC,CASQAGPTYEQYF
TRBJ1-1,.,TRBV13,.,14,TGTGCCAGCAGAATAAACCTCAGGCGAACTGAAGCTTTCTTT,CASRINLRRTEAFF
TRBJ1-2,few,TRBV2,.,15,TGTGCCAGCAGTGTCTTGTCACCCCGGGACTATGGCTACACCTTC,CASSVLSPRDYGYTF
TRBJ2-5,few,TRBV24-1,TRBD1,16,TGTGCCACCAGTGACCCCGGGACAGGGGGCTTGGAGACCCAGTACTTC,CATSDPGTGGLETQYF
TRBJ2-5,few,TRBV4-3,.,16,TGCGCCAGCAGCCAAGACGGCCAGGAGACCCAAGAGACCCAGTACTTC,CASSQDGQETQETQYF
TRBJ2-5,many,TRBV29-1,.,12,TGCAGCGTTGAGCTGGGGATAGAGACCCAGTACTTC,CSVELGIETQYF